The 10 T cell receptor beta chains below were found in one sample sequenced in a study of synovial regulatory T cells in juvenile arthritis. Assay used: immunoSEQ multiplex PCR; TCRdb lists only in-frame clones, some missing. In all, the sample yields 7,500 to 10,000 clones. The sample consisted of Treg cells from blood. Subset defined: remaining (HLA-DR-negative) circulating blood Treg cells. Source of these receptors: a donor younger than 35 with juvenile idiopathic arthritis.

This chain joins TRBV7-2 and TRBJ1-5. The CDR3 consists of 13 residues. The DNA is not on file. Looked up from germline, CDR1 is SGHTA and CDR2 is FQGNSA. CDR3 residues: CASSLVSNQPQHF.

The chain has TRBV28 and TRBJ1-2. Germline V gives CDR1 MDHEN, CDR2 SYDVKM. The CDR3 length is 16 residues. No DNA has been recorded. The CDR3 is CASSLFGPGRIPHYTF.

The chain links TRBV6-6 to TRBJ2-7; the D call from TCRdb, TRBD2, cannot be confirmed without DNA. CDR3 length: 15 amino acids. No DNA has been recorded. Per the germline V gene, CDR1 is MNHNY and CDR2 is SVGAGI (reference sequence). The CDR3 spells CASSSPGLASYEQYF.

The CDR3 protein is CASSLRMWGSGTYEQYF. The rearrangement uses TRBV5-1 and TRBJ2-7. The CDR3 sequence is 17 residues long. DNA is not on record. Germline V gives CDR1 SGHRS, CDR2 YFSETQ.

This chain uses TRBV7-9 with TRBJ1-6. This CDR3 has 13 amino acids. The protein alone is recorded here. The germline CDR1 and CDR2 sequences are SEHNR and FQNEAQ (reference sequence). The CDR3 here is CASSPTSKAPLHF. The full variable domain, with the rest looked up from reference TRBV7-9 and TRBJ1-6, is DTGVSQNPRHKITKRGQNVTFRCDPISEHNRLYWYRQTLGQGPEFLTYFQNEAQLEKSRLLSDRFSAERPKGSFSTLEIQRTEQGDSAMYLCASSPTSKAPLHFGNGTRLTVT.

The chain uses TRBV5-1 and TRBJ2-7; TCRdb's assignment of TRBD1 cannot be checked, as there is no DNA. The CDR3 loop spans 11 amino acids. The DNA is unrecorded. Looked up from germline, CDR1 is SGHRS and CDR2 is YFSETQ. CDR3 residues: CASSFSDEQYF. The whole variable domain, filled in from reference TRBV5-1 and TRBJ2-7, reads KAGVTQTPRYLIKTRGQQVTLSCSPISGHRSVSWYQQTPGQGLQFLFEYFSETQRNKGNFPGRFSGRQFSNSRSEMNVSTLELGDSALYLCASSFSDEQYFGPGTRLTVT.

This chain connects TRBV4-2 to TRBJ2-1. From germline, CDR1 is LGHNA and CDR2 YNFKEQ. There are 13 residues in the CDR3. This entry has no DNA. The CDR3 protein is CASSSEPYNEQFF.

This chain joins TRBV27 and TRBJ2-2; TCRdb's assignment of TRBD1 cannot be checked, as there is no DNA. The germline CDR1 and CDR2 sequences are MNHEY and SMNVEV (reference sequence). The CDR3 runs to 17 residues. A DNA sequence was not provided. CDR3 in amino acids: CASSLFRPGRRTGELFF.

This sequence joins TRBV27 and TRBJ2-7; TCRdb reports TRBD2, a call that lacks DNA to check it against. The CDR3 has 15 residues. No DNA accompanies this entry. CDR1 MNHEY and CDR2 SMNVEV come from the germline V gene (reference sequence). CDR3 region: CASSLRYYTPYEQYF.

The chain has TRBV7-9 and TRBJ1-6. Per germline, CDR1 SEHNR and CDR2 FQNEAQ (reference sequence). CDR3 length equals 19 residues. The nucleotide record is missing. CDR3 sequence reads: CASSLGQGTVRGYNSPLHF.